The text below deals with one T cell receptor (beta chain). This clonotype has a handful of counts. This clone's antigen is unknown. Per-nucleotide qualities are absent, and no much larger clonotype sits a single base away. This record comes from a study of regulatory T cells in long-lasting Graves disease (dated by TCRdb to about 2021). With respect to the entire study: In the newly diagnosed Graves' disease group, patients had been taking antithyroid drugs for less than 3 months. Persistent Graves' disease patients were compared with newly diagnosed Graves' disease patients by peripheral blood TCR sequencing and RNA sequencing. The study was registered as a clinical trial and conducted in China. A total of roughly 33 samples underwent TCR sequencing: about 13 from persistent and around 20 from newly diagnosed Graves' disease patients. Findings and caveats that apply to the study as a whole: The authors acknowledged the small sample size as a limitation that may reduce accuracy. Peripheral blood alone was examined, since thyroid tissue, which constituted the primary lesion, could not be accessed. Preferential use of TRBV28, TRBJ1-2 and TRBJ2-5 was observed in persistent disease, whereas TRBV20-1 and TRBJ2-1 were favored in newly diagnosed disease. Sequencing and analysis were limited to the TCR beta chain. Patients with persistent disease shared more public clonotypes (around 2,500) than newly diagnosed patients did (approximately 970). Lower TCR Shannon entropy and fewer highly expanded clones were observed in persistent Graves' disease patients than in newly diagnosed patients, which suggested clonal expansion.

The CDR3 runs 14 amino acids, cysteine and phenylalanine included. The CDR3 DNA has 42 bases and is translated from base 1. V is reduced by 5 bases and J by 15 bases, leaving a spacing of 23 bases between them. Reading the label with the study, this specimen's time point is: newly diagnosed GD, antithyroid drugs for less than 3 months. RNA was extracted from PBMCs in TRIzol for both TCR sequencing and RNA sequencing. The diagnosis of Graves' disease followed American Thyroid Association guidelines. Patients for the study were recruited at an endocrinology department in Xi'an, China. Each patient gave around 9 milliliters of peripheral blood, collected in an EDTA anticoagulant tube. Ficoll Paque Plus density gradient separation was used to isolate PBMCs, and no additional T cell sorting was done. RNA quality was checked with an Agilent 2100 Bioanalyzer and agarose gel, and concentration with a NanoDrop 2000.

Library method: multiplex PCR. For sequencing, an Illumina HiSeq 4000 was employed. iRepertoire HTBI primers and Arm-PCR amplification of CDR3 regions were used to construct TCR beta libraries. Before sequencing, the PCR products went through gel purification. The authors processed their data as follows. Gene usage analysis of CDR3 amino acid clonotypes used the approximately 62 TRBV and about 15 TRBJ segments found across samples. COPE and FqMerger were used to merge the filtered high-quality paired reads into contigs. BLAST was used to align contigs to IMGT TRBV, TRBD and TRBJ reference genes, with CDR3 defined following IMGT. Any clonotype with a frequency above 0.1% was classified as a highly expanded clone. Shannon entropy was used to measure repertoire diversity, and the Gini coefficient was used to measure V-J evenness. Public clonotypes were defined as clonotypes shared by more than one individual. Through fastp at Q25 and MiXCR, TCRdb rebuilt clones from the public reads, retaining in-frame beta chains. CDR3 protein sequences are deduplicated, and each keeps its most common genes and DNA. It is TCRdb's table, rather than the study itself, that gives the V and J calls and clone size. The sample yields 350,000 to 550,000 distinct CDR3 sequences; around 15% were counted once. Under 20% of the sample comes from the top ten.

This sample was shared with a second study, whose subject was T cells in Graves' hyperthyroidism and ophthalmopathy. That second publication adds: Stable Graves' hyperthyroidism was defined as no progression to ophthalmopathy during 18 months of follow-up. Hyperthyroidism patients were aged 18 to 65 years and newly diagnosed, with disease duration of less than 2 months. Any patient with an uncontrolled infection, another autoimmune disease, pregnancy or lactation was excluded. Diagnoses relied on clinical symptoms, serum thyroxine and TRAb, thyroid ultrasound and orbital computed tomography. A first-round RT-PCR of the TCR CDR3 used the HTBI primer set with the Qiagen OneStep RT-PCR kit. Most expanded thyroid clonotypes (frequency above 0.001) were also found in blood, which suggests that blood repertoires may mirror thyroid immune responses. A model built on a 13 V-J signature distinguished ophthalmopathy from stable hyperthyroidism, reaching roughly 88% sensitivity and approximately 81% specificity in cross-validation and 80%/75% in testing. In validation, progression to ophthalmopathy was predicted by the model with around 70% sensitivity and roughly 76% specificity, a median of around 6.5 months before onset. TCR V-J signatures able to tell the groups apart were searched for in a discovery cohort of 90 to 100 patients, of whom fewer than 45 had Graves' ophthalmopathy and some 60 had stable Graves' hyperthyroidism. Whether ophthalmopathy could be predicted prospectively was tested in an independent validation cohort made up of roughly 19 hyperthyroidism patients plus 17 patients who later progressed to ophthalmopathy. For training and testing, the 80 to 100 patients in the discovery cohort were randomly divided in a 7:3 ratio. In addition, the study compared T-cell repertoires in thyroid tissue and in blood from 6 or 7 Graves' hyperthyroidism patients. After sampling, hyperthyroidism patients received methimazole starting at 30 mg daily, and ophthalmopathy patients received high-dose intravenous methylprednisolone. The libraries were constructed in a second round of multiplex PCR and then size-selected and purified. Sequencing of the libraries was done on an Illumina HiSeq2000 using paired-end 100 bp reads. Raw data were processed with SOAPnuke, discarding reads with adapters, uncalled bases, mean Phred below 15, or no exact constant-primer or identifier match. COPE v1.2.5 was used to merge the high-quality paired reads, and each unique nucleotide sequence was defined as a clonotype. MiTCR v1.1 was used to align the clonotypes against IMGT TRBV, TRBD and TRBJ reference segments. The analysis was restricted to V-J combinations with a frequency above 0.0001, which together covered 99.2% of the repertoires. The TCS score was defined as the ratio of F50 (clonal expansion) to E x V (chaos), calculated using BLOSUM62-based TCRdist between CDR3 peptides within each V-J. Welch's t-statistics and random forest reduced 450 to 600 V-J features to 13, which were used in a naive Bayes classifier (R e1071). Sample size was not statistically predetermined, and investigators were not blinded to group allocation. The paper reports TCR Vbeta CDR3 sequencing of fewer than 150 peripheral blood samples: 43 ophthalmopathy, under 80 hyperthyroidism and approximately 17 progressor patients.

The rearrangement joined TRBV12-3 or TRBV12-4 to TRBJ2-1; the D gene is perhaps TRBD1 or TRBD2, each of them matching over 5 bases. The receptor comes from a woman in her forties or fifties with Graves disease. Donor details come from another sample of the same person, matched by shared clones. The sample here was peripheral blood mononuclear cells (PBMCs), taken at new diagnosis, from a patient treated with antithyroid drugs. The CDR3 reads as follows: CASSQPPGTPGRFF. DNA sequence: TGTGCCAGCAGTCAGCCCCCCGGGACCCCTGGGCGGTTCTTC.